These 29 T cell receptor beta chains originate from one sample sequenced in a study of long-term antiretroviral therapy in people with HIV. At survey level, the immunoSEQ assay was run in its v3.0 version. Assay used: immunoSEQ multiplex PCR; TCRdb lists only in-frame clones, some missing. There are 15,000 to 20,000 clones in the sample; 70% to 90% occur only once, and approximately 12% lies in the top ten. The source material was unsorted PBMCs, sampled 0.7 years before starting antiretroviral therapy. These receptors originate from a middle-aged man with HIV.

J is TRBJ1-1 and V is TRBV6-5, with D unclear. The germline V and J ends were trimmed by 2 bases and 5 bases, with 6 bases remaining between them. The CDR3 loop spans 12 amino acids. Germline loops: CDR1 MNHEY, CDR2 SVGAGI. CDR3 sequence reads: CASSYGATEAFF. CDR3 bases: TGTGCCAGCAGTTACGGAGCAACTGAAGCTTTCTTT.

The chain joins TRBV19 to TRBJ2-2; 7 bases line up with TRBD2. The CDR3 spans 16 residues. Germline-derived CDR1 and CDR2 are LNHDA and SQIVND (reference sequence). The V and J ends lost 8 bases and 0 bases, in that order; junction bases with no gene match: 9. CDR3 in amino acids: CASSTSYPPNTGELFF. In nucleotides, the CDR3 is TGTGCCAGTTCGACTAGCTACCCCCCGAACACCGGGGAGCTGTTTTTT.

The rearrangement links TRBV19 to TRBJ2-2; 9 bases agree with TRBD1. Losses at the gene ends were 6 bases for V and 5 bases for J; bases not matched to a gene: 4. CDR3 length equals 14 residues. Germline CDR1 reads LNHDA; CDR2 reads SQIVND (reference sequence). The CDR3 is CASSRDRATGELFF. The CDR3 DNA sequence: TGTGCCAGTAGCCGGGACAGGGCAACCGGGGAGCTGTTTTTT.

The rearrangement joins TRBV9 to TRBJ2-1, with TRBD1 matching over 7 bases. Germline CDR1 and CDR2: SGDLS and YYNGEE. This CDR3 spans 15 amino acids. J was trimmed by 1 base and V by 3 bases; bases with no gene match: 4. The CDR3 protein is CASSEGARSYNEQFF. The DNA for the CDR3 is TGTGCCAGCAGCGAGGGGGCAAGGTCCTACAATGAGCAGTTCTTC.

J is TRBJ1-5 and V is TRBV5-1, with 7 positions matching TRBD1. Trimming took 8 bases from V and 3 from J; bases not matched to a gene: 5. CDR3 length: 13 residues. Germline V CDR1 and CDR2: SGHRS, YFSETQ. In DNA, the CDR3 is TGCGCCAGTAGGGACAGCTTCAATCAGCCCCAGCATTTT. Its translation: CASRDSFNQPQHF.

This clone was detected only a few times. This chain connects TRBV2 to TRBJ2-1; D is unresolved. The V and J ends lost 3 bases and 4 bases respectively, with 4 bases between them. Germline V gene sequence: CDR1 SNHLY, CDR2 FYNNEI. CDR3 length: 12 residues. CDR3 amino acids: CASSDSYNEQFF. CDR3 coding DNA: TGTGCCAGCAGTGATTCTTACAATGAGCAGTTCTTC.

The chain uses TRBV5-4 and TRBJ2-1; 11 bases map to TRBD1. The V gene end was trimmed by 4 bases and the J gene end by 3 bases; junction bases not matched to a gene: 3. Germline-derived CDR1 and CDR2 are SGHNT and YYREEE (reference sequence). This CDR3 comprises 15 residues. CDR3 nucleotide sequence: TGTGCCAGCAGCGGACAGGGGGCGAACTACAATGAGCAGTTCTTC. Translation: CASSGQGANYNEQFF.

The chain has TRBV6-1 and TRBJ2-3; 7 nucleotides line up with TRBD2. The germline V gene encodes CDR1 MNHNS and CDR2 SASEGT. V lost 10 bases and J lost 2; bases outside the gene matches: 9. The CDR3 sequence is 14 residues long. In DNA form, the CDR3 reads TGTGCCATTGCCGGGACTACGGCCACAGATACGCAGTATTTT. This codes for CAIAGTTATDTQYF.

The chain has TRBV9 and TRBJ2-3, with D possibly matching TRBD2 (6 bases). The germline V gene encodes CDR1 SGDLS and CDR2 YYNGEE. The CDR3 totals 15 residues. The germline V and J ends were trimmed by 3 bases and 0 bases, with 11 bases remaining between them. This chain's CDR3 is CASSGGVLSTDTQYF. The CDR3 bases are TGTGCCAGCAGCGGGGGGGTCCTTAGCACAGATACGCAGTATTTT.

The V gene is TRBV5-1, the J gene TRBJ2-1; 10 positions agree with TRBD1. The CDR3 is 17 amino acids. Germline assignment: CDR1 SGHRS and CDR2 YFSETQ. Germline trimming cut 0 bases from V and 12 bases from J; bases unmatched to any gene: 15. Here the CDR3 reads CASSLGQGAGGGGRQFF. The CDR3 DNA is TGCGCCAGCAGCTTGGGACAGGGGGCTGGAGGTGGAGGGAGGCAGTTCTTC.

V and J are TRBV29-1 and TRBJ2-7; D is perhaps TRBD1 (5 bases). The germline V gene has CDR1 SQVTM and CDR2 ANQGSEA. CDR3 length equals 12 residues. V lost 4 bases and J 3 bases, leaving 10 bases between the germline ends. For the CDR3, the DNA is TGCAGCGTTGTAGTTGACAGCTACGAGCAGTACTTC. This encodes CSVVVDSYEQYF.

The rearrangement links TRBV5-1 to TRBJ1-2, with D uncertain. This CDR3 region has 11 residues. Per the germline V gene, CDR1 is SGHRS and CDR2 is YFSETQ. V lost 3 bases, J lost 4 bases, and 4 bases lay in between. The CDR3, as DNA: TGCGCCAGCAGCTCCTCCTATGGCTACACCTTC. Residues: CASSSSYGYTF. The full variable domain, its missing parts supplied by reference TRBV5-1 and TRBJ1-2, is KAGVTQTPRYLIKTRGQQVTLSCSPISGHRSVSWYQQTPGQGLQFLFEYFSETQRNKGNFPGRFSGRQFSNSRSEMNVSTLELGDSALYLCASSSSYGYTFGSGTRLTVV.

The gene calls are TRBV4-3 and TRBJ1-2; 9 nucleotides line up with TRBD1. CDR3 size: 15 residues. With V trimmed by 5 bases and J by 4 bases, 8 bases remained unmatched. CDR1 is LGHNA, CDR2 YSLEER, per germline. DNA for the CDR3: TGCGCCAGCAGCGGGACAGGGAGCCTCCTCTATGGCTACACCTTC. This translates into CASSGTGSLLYGYTF.

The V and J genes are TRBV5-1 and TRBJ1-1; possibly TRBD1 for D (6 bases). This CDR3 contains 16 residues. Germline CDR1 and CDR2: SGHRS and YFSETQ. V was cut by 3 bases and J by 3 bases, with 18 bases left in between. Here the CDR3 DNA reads TGCGCCAGCAGCTCGTCGGGGGCCCCCTGGGACACTGAAGCTTTCTTT. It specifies CASSSSGAPWDTEAFF. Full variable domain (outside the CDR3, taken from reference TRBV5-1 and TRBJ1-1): KAGVTQTPRYLIKTRGQQVTLSCSPISGHRSVSWYQQTPGQGLQFLFEYFSETQRNKGNFPGRFSGRQFSNSRSEMNVSTLELGDSALYLCASSSSGAPWDTEAFFGQGTRLTVV.

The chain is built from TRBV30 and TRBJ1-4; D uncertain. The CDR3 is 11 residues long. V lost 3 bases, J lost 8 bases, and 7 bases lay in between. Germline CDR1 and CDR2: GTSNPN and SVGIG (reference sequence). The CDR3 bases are TGTGCCTGGAGGGAAGGAGAAAAACTGTTTTTT. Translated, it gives CAWREGEKLFF.

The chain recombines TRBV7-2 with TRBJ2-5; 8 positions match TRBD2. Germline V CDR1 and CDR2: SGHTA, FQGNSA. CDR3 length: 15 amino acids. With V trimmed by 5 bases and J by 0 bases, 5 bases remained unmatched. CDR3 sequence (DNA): TGTGCCAGCAGCCGTTCTAGCGGGTACCAAGAGACCCAGTACTTC. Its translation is CASSRSSGYQETQYF.

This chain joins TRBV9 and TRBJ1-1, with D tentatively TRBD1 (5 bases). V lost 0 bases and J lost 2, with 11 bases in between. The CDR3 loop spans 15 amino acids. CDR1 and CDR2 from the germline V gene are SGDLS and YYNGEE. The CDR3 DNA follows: TGTGCCAGCAGCGTAGTAGGACAACTTAACACTGAAGCTTTCTTT. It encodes CASSVVGQLNTEAFF.

CDR3 nucleotides: TGTGCCAGCAGATCGACAGCGAACACTGAAGCTTTCTTT. It yields the protein CASRSTANTEAFF. The chain is built from TRBV2 and TRBJ1-1; the D gene is possibly TRBD1 (5 bases). The CDR3 contains 13 residues. Trimming pared 6 bases from V and 1 base from J, leaving 9 bases between. Germline loops: CDR1 SNHLY, CDR2 FYNNEI.

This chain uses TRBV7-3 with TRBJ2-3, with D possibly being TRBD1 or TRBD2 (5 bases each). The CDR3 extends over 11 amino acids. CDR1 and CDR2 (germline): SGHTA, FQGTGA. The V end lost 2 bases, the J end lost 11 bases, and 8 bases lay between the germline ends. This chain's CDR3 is CASSLGGKQYF. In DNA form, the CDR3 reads TGTGCCAGCAGCTTAGGGGGAAAGCAGTATTTT.

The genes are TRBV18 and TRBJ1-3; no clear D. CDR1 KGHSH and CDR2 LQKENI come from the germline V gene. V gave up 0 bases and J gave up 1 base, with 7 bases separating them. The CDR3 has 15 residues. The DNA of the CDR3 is TGTGCCAGCTCACCACCGAGGGTATCTGGAAACACCATATATTTT. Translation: CASSPPRVSGNTIYF.

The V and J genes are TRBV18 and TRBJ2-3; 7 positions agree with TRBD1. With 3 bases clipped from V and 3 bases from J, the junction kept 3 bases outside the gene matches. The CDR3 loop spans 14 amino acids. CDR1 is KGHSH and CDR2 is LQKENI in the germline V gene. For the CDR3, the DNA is TGTGCCAGCTCACCTTTGACAGGGACAGATACGCAGTATTTT. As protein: CASSPLTGTDTQYF.

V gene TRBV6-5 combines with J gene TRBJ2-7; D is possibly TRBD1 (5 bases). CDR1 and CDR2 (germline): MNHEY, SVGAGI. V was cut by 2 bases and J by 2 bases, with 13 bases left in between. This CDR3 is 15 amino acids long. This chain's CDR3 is CASSYDVTAPYEQYF. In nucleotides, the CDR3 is TGTGCCAGCAGTTACGATGTGACAGCCCCCTACGAGCAGTACTTC.

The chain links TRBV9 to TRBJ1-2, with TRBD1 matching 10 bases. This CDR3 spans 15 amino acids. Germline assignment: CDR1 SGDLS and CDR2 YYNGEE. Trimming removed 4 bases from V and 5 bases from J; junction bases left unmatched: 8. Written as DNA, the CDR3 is TGTGCCAGCAGCCCCCGACAGGGGGCTGCTTATGGCTACACCTTC. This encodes CASSPRQGAAYGYTF.

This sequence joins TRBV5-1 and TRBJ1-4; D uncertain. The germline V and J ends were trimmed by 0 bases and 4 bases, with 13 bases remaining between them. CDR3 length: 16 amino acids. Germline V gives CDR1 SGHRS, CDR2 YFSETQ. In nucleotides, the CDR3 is TGCGCCAGCAGCTTGGGTACGGGGTCGTATAATGAAAAACTGTTTTTT. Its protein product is CASSLGTGSYNEKLFF.

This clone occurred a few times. The CDR3 region has the DNA TGCGCCAGCAGCTTGGGGTCCAGGGGATATGATACGCAGTATTTT. Translated: CASSLGSRGYDTQYF. The rearrangement uses TRBV5-1 and TRBJ2-3; tentative D call: TRBD1 (6 bases). The CDR3 covers 15 residues. Trimming took 0 bases from V and 6 from J, leaving 14 bases between them. CDR1 and CDR2 from the germline V gene are SGHRS and YFSETQ.

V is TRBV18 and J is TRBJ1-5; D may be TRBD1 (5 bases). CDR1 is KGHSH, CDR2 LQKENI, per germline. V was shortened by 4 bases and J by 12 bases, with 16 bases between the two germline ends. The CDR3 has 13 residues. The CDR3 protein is CASSLARDRLQHF. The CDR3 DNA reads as TGTGCCAGCTCACTGGCCCGGGACCGACTCCAGCATTTT. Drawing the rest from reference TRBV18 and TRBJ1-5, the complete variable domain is NAGVMQNPRHLVRRRGQEARLRCSPMKGHSHVYWYRQLPEEGLKFMVYLQKENIIDESGMPKERFSAEFPKEGPSILRIQQVVRGDSAAYFCASSLARDRLQHFGDGTRLSIL.

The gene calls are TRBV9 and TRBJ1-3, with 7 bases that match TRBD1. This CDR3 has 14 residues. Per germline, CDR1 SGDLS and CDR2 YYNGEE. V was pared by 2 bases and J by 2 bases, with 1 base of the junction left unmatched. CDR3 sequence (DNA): TGTGCCAGCAGCGTCGACAGGGCTGGAAACACCATATATTTT. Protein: CASSVDRAGNTIYF.

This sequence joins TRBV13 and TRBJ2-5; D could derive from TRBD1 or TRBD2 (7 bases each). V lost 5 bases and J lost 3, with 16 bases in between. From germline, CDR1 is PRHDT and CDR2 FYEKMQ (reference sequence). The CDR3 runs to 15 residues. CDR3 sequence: CASSGGDSLKETQYF. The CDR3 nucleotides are TGTGCCAGCAGCGGGGGGGACAGCCTCAAAGAGACCCAGTACTTC.

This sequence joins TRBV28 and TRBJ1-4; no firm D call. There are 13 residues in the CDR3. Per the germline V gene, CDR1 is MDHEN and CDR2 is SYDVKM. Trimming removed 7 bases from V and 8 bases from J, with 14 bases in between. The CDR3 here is CASNQWGGEKLFF. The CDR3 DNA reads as TGTGCCAGCAATCAGTGGGGAGGGGAAAAACTGTTTTTT.